This TCR beta chain appears in the sequencing data of a study of blood T cell repertoires in COVID-19 (dated by TCRdb to the early 2020s). About the full investigation: Samples covering the acute and convalescent phases of COVID-19 were provided by collaborators in the United States, Italy and Spain. The prospective study material was composed of cDNA or gDNA derived from T cells, B-cell-depleted T cells, or PBMCs. Deeply sampled blood TCRbeta repertoires from subjects exposed to, actively infected with, or recovered from COVID-19 were included in the dataset. The repertoires were made available in a free public database intended to serve as a resource for research on the immune response to SARS-CoV-2. Samples came from the ongoing ImmuneRACE study (first 160 participants) plus 1,254 subjects from 6 global collaborators. Nearly every sample came with metadata listing a de-identified subject ID, COVID-19 status, age in years and sex. Where available, HLA class I and class II types were taken from metadata supplied by the sample provider and were not determined by assay-based typing.

At one collaborating source in Seattle, patients were enrolled during active infection and were followed longitudinally through the course of disease. Each collaborating institution followed its own protocols to collect whole blood in K2EDTA tubes. Collaborator samples were shipped for TCRbeta analysis as frozen whole blood, isolated PBMCs, or DNA extracted from either sample type. On this clone itself: Its antigen target is currently unknown. No qualities accompany the bases; no much larger clone lies one base away.

V sheds 9 bases and J sheds 10 bases, leaving 12 bases between their ends. The CDR3 goes from the cysteine to the phenylalanine over 11 residues. CDR3 DNA is the only sequence kept; it has 33 bases, read in frame from the first base. The germline V gene yields KGHDR for CDR1 and SFDVKD for CDR2. Beyond this particular receptor, the publication reports: How much clinical and demographic metadata was included differed by source and by participant, and the metadata was provided uncurated.

TCRbeta CDR3 regions were amplified from genomic DNA using the immunoSEQ Assay, a bias-controlled multiplex PCR. In the source study's methods: The number of nucleated cells in each sample was estimated by amplification of reference gene primers within the assay. Sequence reads were collapsed and filtered to measure the absolute abundance of every unique TCRbeta CDR3 rearrangement. Productive Simpson clonality was computed per sample as the square root of Simpson's diversity index over productive rearrangements. Drawn from immuneACCESS, this table holds only the in-frame rearrangements with V and J called that TCRdb kept. Clones are partly lost; checked studies trace under half to an unresolved V gene and leave the rest unexplained. V, J and clone size were drawn from that table, and D and trimming were deduced from the DNA. This sample is represented by some 500,000 clones; around 90% of them were singletons. Roughly 8.3% of the sample rests with the top ten.

The specimen was peripheral blood. The TCR was taken from a woman aged 45-59 years with COVID-19, enrolled during active disease. Recombination linked TRBV24-1 to TRBJ2-1; TRBD2 could be the D gene, as 6 bases match. The CDR3 loop reads CATGVSGEQFF. The nucleotide sequence is given as TGTGCCACCGGGGTGAGCGGGGAGCAGTTCTTC.